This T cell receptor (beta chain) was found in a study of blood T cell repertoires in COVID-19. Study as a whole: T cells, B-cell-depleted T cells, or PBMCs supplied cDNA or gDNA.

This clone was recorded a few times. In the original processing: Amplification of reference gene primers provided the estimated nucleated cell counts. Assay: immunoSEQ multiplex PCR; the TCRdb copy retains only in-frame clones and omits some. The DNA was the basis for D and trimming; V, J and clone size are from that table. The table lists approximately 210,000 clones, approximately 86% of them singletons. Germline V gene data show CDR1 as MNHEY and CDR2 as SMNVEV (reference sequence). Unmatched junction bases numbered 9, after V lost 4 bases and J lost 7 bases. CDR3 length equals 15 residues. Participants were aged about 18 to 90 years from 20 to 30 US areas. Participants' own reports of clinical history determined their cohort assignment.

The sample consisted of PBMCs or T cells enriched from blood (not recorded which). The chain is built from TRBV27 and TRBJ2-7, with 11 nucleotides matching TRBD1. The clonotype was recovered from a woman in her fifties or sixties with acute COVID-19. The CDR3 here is CASSWGGTGGEEQYF. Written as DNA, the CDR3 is TGTGCCAGCAGTTGGGGGGGGACAGGGGGTGAGGAGCAGTACTTC.